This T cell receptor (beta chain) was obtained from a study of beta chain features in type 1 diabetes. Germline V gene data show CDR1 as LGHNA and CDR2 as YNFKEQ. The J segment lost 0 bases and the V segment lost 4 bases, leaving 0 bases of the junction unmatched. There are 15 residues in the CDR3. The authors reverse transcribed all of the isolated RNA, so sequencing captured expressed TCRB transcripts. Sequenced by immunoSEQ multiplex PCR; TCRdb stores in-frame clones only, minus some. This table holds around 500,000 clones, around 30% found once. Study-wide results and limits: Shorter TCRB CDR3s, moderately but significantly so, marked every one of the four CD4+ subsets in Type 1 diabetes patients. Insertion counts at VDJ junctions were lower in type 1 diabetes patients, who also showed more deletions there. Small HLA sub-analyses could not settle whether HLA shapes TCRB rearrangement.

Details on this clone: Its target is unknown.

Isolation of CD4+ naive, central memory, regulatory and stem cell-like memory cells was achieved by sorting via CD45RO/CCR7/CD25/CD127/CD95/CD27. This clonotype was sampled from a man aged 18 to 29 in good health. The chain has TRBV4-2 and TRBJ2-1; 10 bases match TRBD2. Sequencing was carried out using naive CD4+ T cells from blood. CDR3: CASSPSGSSYNEQFF. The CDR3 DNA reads TGTGCCAGCAGCCCTAGCGGGAGCTCCTACAATGAGCAGTTCTTC.